These 22 T cell receptor beta chains share one sample of origin, sequenced in a study of a mutant IDH1 vaccine in newly diagnosed glioma. Specified time point: week 23, last vaccination. Vaccine doses each comprised 300 ug of mutant IDH1 20-mer peptide, with topical imiquimod. These TCRs' antigens remain unknown. Data came from immunoSEQ multiplex PCR; TCRdb stores just in-frame clones and leaves some out. The table lists around 78,000 clones, 85% of them singletons. This sample comprised PBMCs, obtained from a glioma patient whose treatment included an IDH1 peptide vaccine. The receptors here all came from a man in his thirties or forties with glioma. Some clones in this sample may be carry-over from other donors' samples.

This clone was seen once. V is TRBV4-3 and J is TRBJ2-6, with 9 bases lining up with TRBD2. CDR1 is LGHNA, CDR2 YSLEER, per germline. V lost 4 bases, J lost 0 bases, and 1 base stayed unmatched. CDR3 size: 16 residues. The CDR3 region has the DNA TGCGCCAGCAGCCTGACTAGCGGCTCTGGGGCCAACGTCCTGACTTTC. It yields the protein CASSLTSGSGANVLTF.

The chain uses TRBV25-1 and TRBJ2-5; D is possibly TRBD2 (6 bases). V was shortened by 2 bases and J by 5 bases, with 15 bases between the two germline ends. The CDR3 is 15 amino acids. Germline CDR1 reads MGHDK; CDR2 reads SYGVNS. As DNA, the CDR3 is TGTGCCAGCAGTGAACAGATAGGGGCGGGGGAGACCCAGTACTTC. Its protein is CASSEQIGAGETQYF.

The V and J genes are TRBV5-1 and TRBJ2-3; 15 bases line up with TRBD2. Germline V gene lookup returns CDR1 SGHRS and CDR2 YFSETQ. V gave up 4 bases and J gave up 3 bases; unmatched junction bases: 9. This CDR3 is 18 amino acids long. Written as DNA, the CDR3 is TGCGCCAGCAGCGCCGGACTAGCGGGGGGGCTGTTAACAGATACGCAGTATTTT. Translating gives CASSAGLAGGLLTDTQYF.

This chain connects TRBV7-9 to TRBJ2-1; TRBD2 agrees at 11 bases. The CDR3 sequence is 16 residues long. V trimming: 5 bases; J trimming: 6 bases; junction bases outside the gene matches: 9. Germline lookup yields CDR1 SEHNR and CDR2 FQNEAQ (reference sequence). As DNA, the CDR3 is TGTGCCAGCAGCCCCCCACTAGCGGGAGACCCCAATGAGCAGTTCTTC. This codes for CASSPPLAGDPNEQFF.

The chain joins TRBV7-2 to TRBJ2-1, with 7 bases aligning to TRBD1. Per the germline V gene, CDR1 is SGHTA and CDR2 is FQGNSA. J gave up 10 bases and V 1 base, and 4 bases lay outside the gene matches. This CDR3 region has 13 residues. CDR3 residues: CASSLGDSREQFF. For the CDR3, the DNA is TGTGCCAGCAGCTTAGGGGACAGCCGAGAGCAGTTCTTC.

CDR3 in amino acids: CASSENPGSTDTQYF. In DNA, the CDR3 is TGTGCCAGCAGTGAAAATCCAGGTAGCACAGATACGCAGTATTTT. The rearrangement uses TRBV2 and TRBJ2-3, with D hard to call. Germline V gives CDR1 SNHLY, CDR2 FYNNEI. The CDR3 totals 15 residues. V was cut by 2 bases and J by 0 bases, with 9 bases left in between. The entire variable domain, with the rest obtained from reference TRBV2 and TRBJ2-3, is as follows: EPEVTQTPSHQVTQMGQEVILRCVPISNHLYFYWYRQILGQKVEFLVSFYNNEISEKSEIFDDQFSVERPDGSNFTLKIRSTKLEDSAMYFCASSENPGSTDTQYFGPGTRLTVL.

V gene TRBV9 combines with J gene TRBJ2-3; D not certain. This CDR3 has 14 amino acids. Trimming shortened V by 4 bases and J by 2 bases, and 11 bases separated the two germline ends. In germline, CDR1 is SGDLS, CDR2 YYNGEE. The chain's CDR3 is CASSSENPTDTQYF. The DNA for the CDR3 is TGTGCCAGCAGCTCCGAGAACCCCACAGATACGCAGTATTTT.

V is TRBV15 and J is TRBJ2-4; TRBD1 agrees at 9 bases. The germline gives CDR1 LNHNV, CDR2 YYDKDF (reference sequence). The V gene end was trimmed by 5 bases and the J gene end by 7 bases; junction bases not matched to a gene: 12. This CDR3 is 16 amino acids long. The CDR3 DNA is TGTGCCACCAGCCGATTGGTGGGACAGGGAACGAACATTCAGTACTTC. Protein product: CATSRLVGQGTNIQYF.

Notes on this clone: At one boundary the junction diverges from the germline segment, which might be a read error. The chain uses TRBV2 and TRBJ1-5; no definite D call. Germline loops: CDR1 SNHLY, CDR2 FYNNEI. CDR3 size: 13 residues. DNA for the CDR3: TGTGCCAGCAGTGAGGGTAGCTATCAGCCCCAGCATTTT. Translation gives CASSEGSYQPQHF.

The rearrangement uses TRBV11-2 and TRBJ1-2; no clear D. Trimming removed 4 bases from V and 12 bases from J, with 18 bases in between. Germline CDR1 and CDR2: SGHAT and FQNNGV. This CDR3 is 13 amino acids long. Here the CDR3 reads CASSSTWGRVDTF. CDR3 sequence (DNA): TGTGCCAGCAGCTCGACCTGGGGTCGAGTTGACACCTTC.

The chain is built from TRBV2 and TRBJ2-1, with 10 bases matching TRBD2. Germline CDR1 reads SNHLY; CDR2 reads FYNNEI. The CDR3 is 17 amino acids. Unmatched junction bases numbered 4, after V lost 0 bases and J lost 2 bases. DNA of the CDR3: TGTGCCAGCAGTGAAGCGGGCCTAGCGGGAGCCTACAATGAGCAGTTCTTC. Protein sequence: CASSEAGLAGAYNEQFF. The full variable domain, with the rest looked up from reference TRBV2 and TRBJ2-1, is EPEVTQTPSHQVTQMGQEVILRCVPISNHLYFYWYRQILGQKVEFLVSFYNNEISEKSEIFDDQFSVERPDGSNFTLKIRSTKLEDSAMYFCASSEAGLAGAYNEQFFGPGTRLTVL.

The chain combines TRBV5-1 with TRBJ2-3, with 11 positions matching TRBD2. The V gene's germline CDR1 is SGHRS and CDR2 YFSETQ. CDR3 length: 17 amino acids. V shed 0 bases, J shed 0 bases, and the junction held 3 bases outside the gene matches. CDR3 coding DNA: TGCGCCAGCAGCTTGGAGACTAGCGGGGCGAGCACAGATACGCAGTATTTT. This sequence encodes CASSLETSGASTDTQYF.

This chain links TRBV6-7 with TRBJ1-2; D gene unclear. TRBV6-7 is an ORF, and what it does is uncertain. This CDR3 comprises 13 residues. V was pared by 7 bases and J by 4 bases, with 13 bases between. DNA of the CDR3: TGTGCCAGCACCGACCTCAGACCCTATGGCTACACCTTC. Translating it yields CASTDLRPYGYTF.

The CDR3 nucleotides read TGTGCCATCAGTGAGCAAGCGGGAGGGGCCTACGAGCAGTACTTC. It codes for CAISEQAGGAYEQYF. The chain recombines TRBV10-3 with TRBJ2-7, with 10 bases lining up with TRBD2. Germline trimming cut 2 bases from V and 2 bases from J; bases unmatched to any gene: 3. CDR3 size: 15 residues. Per the germline V gene, CDR1 is ENHRY and CDR2 is SYGVKD.

The V and J genes are TRBV19 and TRBJ1-1, with a weak D call TRBD1 (5 bases). V was clipped by 4 bases and J by 5 bases, with 11 bases between them. Germline V lookup: CDR1 LNHDA, CDR2 SQIVND (reference sequence). The CDR3 runs 13 residues. CDR3 in amino acids: CASSTTKGTEAFF. The DNA for the CDR3 is TGTGCCAGTAGTACCACGAAGGGGACTGAAGCTTTCTTT. The full variable domain, with the rest looked up from reference TRBV19 and TRBJ1-1, is DGGITQSPKYLFRKEGQNVTLSCEQNLNHDAMYWYRQDPGQGLRLIYYSQIVNDFQKGDIAEGYSVSREKKESFPLTVTSAQKNPTAFYLCASSTTKGTEAFFGQGTRLTVV.

The genes are TRBV7-3 and TRBJ2-5, with D perhaps matching TRBD2 (5 bases). Trimming removed 6 bases from V and 5 bases from J, with 13 bases in between. The CDR3 has 13 amino acids. The germline CDR1 and CDR2 sequences are SGHTA and FQGTGA. CDR3: CASSPGLGETQYF. CDR3 sequence (DNA): TGTGCCAGCAGTCCTGGACTCGGCGAGACCCAGTACTTC.

The rearrangement uses TRBV9 and TRBJ1-5; TRBD1 might be the D (6 bases). CDR1 SGDLS and CDR2 YYNGEE come from the germline V gene. This CDR3 is built from 15 residues. The V end was cut by 4 bases, the J end by 6 bases, with 17 bases between. In DNA form, the CDR3 reads TGTGCCAGCAGCCCAGGAGGGGGGACGGGTCAGCCCCAGCATTTT. Translating it yields CASSPGGGTGQPQHF.

The chain links TRBV7-9 to TRBJ2-5, with D possibly being TRBD1 or TRBD2 (5 bases each). The CDR3 has 15 amino acids. Germline V lookup: CDR1 SEHNR, CDR2 FQNEAQ (reference sequence). The V end was cut by 1 base, the J end by 5 bases, with 14 bases between. The CDR3 sequence is CASSLGGHSGETQYF. CDR3 coding DNA: TGTGCCAGCAGCTTAGGCGGACACTCGGGGGAGACCCAGTACTTC. Full variable domain (remainder filled in from reference TRBV7-9 and TRBJ2-5): DTGVSQNPRHKITKRGQNVTFRCDPISEHNRLYWYRQTLGQGPEFLTYFQNEAQLEKSRLLSDRFSAERPKGSFSTLEIQRTEQGDSAMYLCASSLGGHSGETQYFGPGTRLLVL.

The chain has TRBV29-1 and TRBJ2-3; tentatively, D is TRBD1 (5 bases). In germline, CDR1 is SQVTM, CDR2 ANQGSEA. The CDR3 covers 13 residues. The V end lost 3 bases, the J end lost 6 bases, and 13 bases lay between the germline ends. Here the CDR3 DNA reads TGCAGCGTTGAGGGGCTAGTAGGGGATACGCAGTATTTT. Its protein product is CSVEGLVGDTQYF.

V gene TRBV9 combines with J gene TRBJ2-2, with D uncertain. In germline, CDR1 is SGDLS, CDR2 YYNGEE. Trimming stripped 3 bases from V and 0 bases from J, with 0 bases between. The CDR3 spans 12 residues. The CDR3 region has the DNA TGTGCCAGCAGCGCGAACACCGGGGAGCTGTTTTTT. Amino acids: CASSANTGELFF.

The chain combines TRBV7-9 with TRBJ1-4; TRBD1 agrees at 8 bases. This CDR3 spans 13 amino acids. CDR1 is SEHNR and CDR2 is FQNEAQ in the germline V gene (reference sequence). J gave up 8 bases and V 8 bases, and 7 bases lay outside the gene matches. CDR3 nucleotides: TGTGCCAGCCAATTAAACAGGGGGGAAAAACTGTTTTTT. Translated: CASQLNRGEKLFF.

The V call is TRBV29-1, the J call TRBJ1-1; a weak D match, TRBD1 (6 bases). The CDR3 loop spans 13 amino acids. Trimming cost V 6 bases and J 5 bases, with 16 bases left between them. CDR1 is SQVTM, CDR2 ANQGSEA, per germline. Written as DNA, the CDR3 is TGCAGCGTGGTCAGGGGAAAGGGAACTGAAGCTTTCTTT. This gives the protein CSVVRGKGTEAFF.